The present T cell receptor (beta chain) was sequenced within a study of PD-1 blockade in classical Hodgkin lymphoma. V was pared by 7 bases and J by 5 bases, with 9 bases of the junction left unmatched. The CDR3 runs 16 residues. CDR1 and CDR2 (germline): MGHDK, SYGVNS. The sample's time point: newly diagnosed, previously untreated cHL patient sample. Sequencing used immunoSEQ multiplex PCR; TCRdb keeps in-frame clones, though not all of them. The sample carries about 17,000 clones, 90% recorded once. The chain links TRBV25-1 to TRBJ2-2; 11 bases map to TRBD1. Material for sequencing was peripheral blood mononuclear cells (PBMCs). This clonotype was sampled from a human donor with classical Hodgkin lymphoma. As DNA, the CDR3 is TGTGCCAGCAATGATCCAGGGACAGGGGGAACCGGGGAGCTGTTTTTT. Encoded protein: CASNDPGTGGTGELFF. Variable domain in full (rest from reference TRBV25-1 and TRBJ2-2): EADIYQTPRYLVIGTGKKITLECSQTMGHDKMYWYQQDPGMELHLIHYSYGVNSTEKGDLSSESTVSRIRTEHFPLTLESARPSHTSQYLCASNDPGTGGTGELFFGEGSRLTVL.